Below are 10 T cell receptor beta chains sequenced from a single sample in a study of blood T cell repertoires in COVID-19. Measured with immunoSEQ multiplex PCR; TCRdb has only the in-frame clones, and not every one. The data show about 480,000 clones, about 89% seen once. The specimen was peripheral blood. Receptors were obtained from a woman under 40 with acute or convalescent COVID-19.

The chain is built from TRBV27 and TRBJ2-6; D might be TRBD2 (5 bases). This CDR3 spans 15 amino acids. V lost 6 bases, J lost 0 bases, and 9 bases lay in between. Germline-derived CDR1 and CDR2 are MNHEY and SMNVEV (reference sequence). Here the CDR3 DNA reads TGTGCCAGCAGGAGGGAATACTCTGGGGCCAACGTCCTGACTTTC. It is translated as CASRREYSGANVLTF.

V is TRBV5-1 and J is TRBJ2-2; no clear D. The CDR3 covers 13 residues. Per germline, CDR1 SGHRS and CDR2 YFSETQ. V lost 2 bases to trimming and J lost 3 bases, with 5 bases between them. CDR3 sequence reads: CASSFRDTGELFF. The CDR3 DNA follows: TGCGCCAGCAGCTTCCGGGACACCGGGGAGCTGTTTTTT.

The chain employs TRBV27 and TRBJ1-1; 8 positions match TRBD1. Germline lookup yields CDR1 MNHEY and CDR2 SMNVEV (reference sequence). There are 14 residues in the CDR3. The V and J ends lost 2 bases and 4 bases, in that order; junction bases with no gene match: 3. The CDR3 here is CASSLRQGATEAFF. The DNA of the CDR3 is TGTGCCAGCAGTTTACGGCAGGGGGCCACTGAAGCTTTCTTT.

Many counts were recorded for this clone. The CDR3 loop reads CASSQVRAGGTQYF. The CDR3 nucleotides read TGTGCCAGCAGCCAAGTGCGAGCGGGGGGGACGCAGTACTTC. The chain uses TRBV14 and TRBJ2-7, with 10 bases that match TRBD2. The CDR3 consists of 14 residues. After removal of 1 base from V and 9 bases from J, the junction contained 6 bases not matched to a gene. CDR1 is SGHDN, CDR2 FVKESK, per germline. The full variable domain, in which reference TRBV14 and TRBJ2-7 provide the parts outside the CDR3, is EAGVTQFPSHSVIEKGQTVTLRCDPISGHDNLYWYRRVMGKEIKFLLHFVKESKQDESGMPNNRFLAERTGGTYSTLKVQPAELEDSGVYFCASSQVRAGGTQYFGPGTRLTVT.

V usage is TRBV7-6 and J usage is TRBJ2-5; 9 bases match TRBD1. This CDR3 comprises 15 residues. Germline trimming cut 3 bases from V and 5 bases from J; bases unmatched to any gene: 7. The germline gives CDR1 SGHVS, CDR2 FNYEAQ. CDR3 in DNA: TGTGCCAGCAGCTTGGGGACAGGGTTAGTGGAGACCCAGTACTTC. Encoded protein: CASSLGTGLVETQYF.

This clone was detected only a few times. The CDR3 sequence is CASSLPNTAFF. DNA of the CDR3: TGTGCCAGCAGCCTACCAAATACAGCCTTCTTC. The chain couples TRBV6-5 to TRBJ2-1; no clear D. The V end lost 6 bases, the J end lost 16 bases, and 16 bases lay between the germline ends. CDR1 and CDR2 (germline): MNHEY, SVGAGI. This CDR3 has 11 amino acids.

V is TRBV6-6 and J is TRBJ2-7; 14 bases map to TRBD2. The germline V gene has CDR1 MNHNY and CDR2 SVGAGI (reference sequence). This CDR3 has 14 residues. V was pared by 2 bases and J by 9 bases, with 3 bases of the junction left unmatched. This CDR3 is CASSYGTSGGPQYF. The CDR3 region has the DNA TGTGCCAGCAGTTACGGGACTAGCGGGGGACCGCAGTACTTC.

V gene TRBV7-6 combines with J gene TRBJ2-3, with D maybe TRBD2 (5 bases). Germline V gene sequence: CDR1 SGHVS, CDR2 FNYEAQ. The V end lost 6 bases, the J end lost 0 bases, and 16 bases lay between the germline ends. This CDR3 contains 16 residues. The CDR3 region is CASSNSQGLSTDTQYF. The DNA for the CDR3 is TGTGCCAGCAGTAATAGCCAAGGACTTAGCACAGATACGCAGTATTTT. Full variable domain (remainder filled in from reference TRBV7-6 and TRBJ2-3): GAGVSQSPRYKVTKRGQDVALRCDPISGHVSLYWYRQALGQGPEFLTYFNYEAQQDKSGLPNDRFSAERPEGSISTLTIQRTEQRDSAMYRCASSNSQGLSTDTQYFGPGTRLTVL.

A note on this clone: At the DNA level, this CDR3 is encoded by other sequences in the same sample as well. The DNA for the CDR3 is TGTGCCAGCAGGAAAGGACCTCCCTGTGGAGGAGCCCTTAATGAAAAACTGTTTTTT. Amino acid sequence: CASRKGPPCGGALNEKLFF. The rearrangement links TRBV21-1 to TRBJ1-4. TRBV21-1 represents a pseudogene. The CDR3 consists of 19 residues.

The CDR3 loop reads CASSRSSSNQPQHF. CDR3 in DNA: TGCGCCAGCAGCCGGAGCTCCAGCAATCAGCCCCAGCATTTT. The chain recombines TRBV4-1 with TRBJ1-5; D call uncertain. The CDR3 is made up of 14 amino acids. Trimming shortened V by 4 bases and J by 1 base, and 8 bases separated the two germline ends. Germline values: CDR1 MGHRA, CDR2 YSYEKL.